The 7 T cell receptor beta chains reported below all come from one sample, sequenced in a study of blood T cell repertoires in COVID-19. Assay used: immunoSEQ multiplex PCR; TCRdb lists only in-frame clones, some missing. The sample lists roughly 150,000 clones; over 75% were seen once. The sequencing sample was made of peripheral blood. All receptors derive from a human donor in a cohort sampled during active COVID-19.

This sequence joins TRBV19 and TRBJ2-7; D call uncertain. Germline-derived CDR1 and CDR2 are LNHDA and SQIVND (reference sequence). Deletions cut 5 bases from V and 3 bases from J, with 17 bases between. The CDR3 consists of 15 residues. In DNA form, the CDR3 reads TGTGCCAGTAGTGCCCCAGGTTCGCGTGACTACGAGCAGTACTTC. Translation: CASSAPGSRDYEQYF.

The chain couples TRBV12-3 or TRBV12-4 to TRBJ1-2; 8 bases match TRBD1. The trim removed 5 bases at V and 8 bases at J, leaving 7 bases unmatched. The CDR3 covers 13 residues. CDR3 amino acids: CASSLTGARGYTF. CDR3 sequence (DNA): TGTGCCAGCAGTCTGACAGGGGCCCGCGGCTACACCTTC.

This clone was found once. The chain joins TRBV5-1 to TRBJ2-5; the D is unclear. Germline CDR1 and CDR2: SGHRS and YFSETQ. Trimming took off 0 bases at V and 9 bases at J, with 24 bases between the two ends. The CDR3 totals 17 residues. Written as DNA, the CDR3 is TGCGCCAGCAGCTTGGATCCGATCTCAGACGCCCTTCGGGCCCAGTACTTC. It translates to CASSLDPISDALRAQYF.

This chain connects TRBV24-1 to TRBJ2-3; no clear D gene. The CDR3 consists of 15 residues. The ends were cut back, 4 bases at V and 2 bases at J, with 12 bases in the middle. The germline CDR1 and CDR2 sequences are KGHDR and SFDVKD. The CDR3 DNA reads TGTGCCACCAGTGACCCTACTACACCCACAGATACGCAGTATTTT. It translates to CATSDPTTPTDTQYF.

The chain combines TRBV30 with TRBJ2-3; no clear D. The germline V and J ends were trimmed by 1 base and 4 bases, with 3 bases remaining between them. The CDR3 runs 11 residues. Germline V gene data show CDR1 as GTSNPN and CDR2 as SVGIG (reference sequence). DNA of the CDR3: TGTGCCTGGAGTGGGCCAGATACGCAGTATTTT. Protein sequence: CAWSGPDTQYF.

The chain joins TRBV7-2 to TRBJ2-2; TRBD2 aligns across 7 bases. This CDR3 region has 16 residues. Germline V CDR1 and CDR2: SGHTA, FQGNSA. Unmatched junction bases numbered 10, after V lost 5 bases and J lost 4 bases. CDR3 nucleotides: TGTGCCAGCAGCGCGCTGGGAGCGGGAATCACCGGGGAGCTGTTTTTT. Amino acid sequence: CASSALGAGITGELFF.

The V call is TRBV12-5, the J call TRBJ1-1; D is unresolved. There are 12 residues in the CDR3. Germline loops: CDR1 LGHNT, CDR2 FRNRAP. With 5 bases removed from V and 7 bases from J, the gap between germline ends came to 11 bases. The CDR3 here is CASGLREGEAFF. The CDR3 bases are TGTGCTAGTGGTCTCCGGGAGGGTGAAGCTTTCTTT.